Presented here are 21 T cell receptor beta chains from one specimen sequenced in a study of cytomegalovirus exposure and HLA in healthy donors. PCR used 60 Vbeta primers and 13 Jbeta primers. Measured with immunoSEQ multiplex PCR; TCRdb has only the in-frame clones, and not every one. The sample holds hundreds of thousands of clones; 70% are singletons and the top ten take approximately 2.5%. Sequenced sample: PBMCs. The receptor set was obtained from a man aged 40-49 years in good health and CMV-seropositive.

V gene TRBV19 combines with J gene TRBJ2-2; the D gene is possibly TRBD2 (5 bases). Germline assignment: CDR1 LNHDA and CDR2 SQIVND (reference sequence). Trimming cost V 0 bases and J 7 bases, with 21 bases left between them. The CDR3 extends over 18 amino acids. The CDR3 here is CASSIDWRQGVRGGELFF. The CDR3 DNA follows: TGTGCCAGTAGTATAGATTGGCGACAAGGTGTACGGGGCGGGGAGCTGTTTTTT.

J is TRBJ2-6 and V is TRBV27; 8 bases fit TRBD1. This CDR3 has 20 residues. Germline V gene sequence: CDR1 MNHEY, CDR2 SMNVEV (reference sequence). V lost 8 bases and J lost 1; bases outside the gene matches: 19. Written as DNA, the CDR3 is TGTGCCAGCCGACGCCTACGGGGCGGACAGGGATTTTCTGGGGCCAACGTCCTGACTTTC. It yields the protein CASRRLRGGQGFSGANVLTF.

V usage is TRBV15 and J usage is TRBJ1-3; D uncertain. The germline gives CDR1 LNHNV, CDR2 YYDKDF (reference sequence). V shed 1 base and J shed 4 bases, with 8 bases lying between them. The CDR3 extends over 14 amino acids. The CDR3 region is CATSRANGGNTIYF. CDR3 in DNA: TGTGCCACCAGCAGAGCCAACGGGGGAAACACCATATATTTT.

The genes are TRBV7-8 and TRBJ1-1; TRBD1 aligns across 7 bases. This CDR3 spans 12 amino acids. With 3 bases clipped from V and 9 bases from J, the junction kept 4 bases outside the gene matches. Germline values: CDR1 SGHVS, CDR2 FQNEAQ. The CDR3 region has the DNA TGTGCCAGCAGCTTCCCGGGACAGAAAGCTTTCTTT. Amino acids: CASSFPGQKAFF.

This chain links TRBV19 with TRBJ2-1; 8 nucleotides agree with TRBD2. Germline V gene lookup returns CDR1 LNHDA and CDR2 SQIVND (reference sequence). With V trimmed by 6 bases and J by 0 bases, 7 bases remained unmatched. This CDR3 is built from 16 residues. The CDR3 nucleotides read TGTGCCAGTAGGACTTTAGCGGGGAGCTCCTACAATGAGCAGTTCTTC. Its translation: CASRTLAGSSYNEQFF.

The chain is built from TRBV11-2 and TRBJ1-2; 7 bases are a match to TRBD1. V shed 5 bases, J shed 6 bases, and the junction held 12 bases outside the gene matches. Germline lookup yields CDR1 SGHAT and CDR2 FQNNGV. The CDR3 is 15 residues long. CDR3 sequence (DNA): TGTGCCAGCAGCCCAAGGGGACAGAAAACCAATGGCTACACCTTC. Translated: CASSPRGQKTNGYTF.

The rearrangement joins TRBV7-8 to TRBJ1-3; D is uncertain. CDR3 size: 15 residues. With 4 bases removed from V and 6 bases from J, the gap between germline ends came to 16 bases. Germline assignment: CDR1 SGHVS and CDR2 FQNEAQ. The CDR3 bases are TGTGCCAGCAGCTCAACGCCGGCGGGAGTAAACACCATATATTTT. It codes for CASSSTPAGVNTIYF. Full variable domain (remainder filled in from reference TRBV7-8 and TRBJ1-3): GAGVSQSPRYKVAKRGQDVALRCDPISGHVSLFWYQQALGQGPEFLTYFQNEAQLDKSGLPSDRFFAERPEGSVSTLKIQRTQQEDSAVYLCASSSTPAGVNTIYFGEGSWLTVV.

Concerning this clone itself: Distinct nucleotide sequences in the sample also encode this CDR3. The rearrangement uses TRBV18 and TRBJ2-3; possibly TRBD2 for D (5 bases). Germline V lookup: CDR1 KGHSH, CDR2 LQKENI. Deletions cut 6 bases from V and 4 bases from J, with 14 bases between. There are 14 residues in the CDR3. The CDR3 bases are TGTGCCAGCTCCCCTACTAGTTCAGCAGATACGCAGTATTTT. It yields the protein CASSPTSSADTQYF. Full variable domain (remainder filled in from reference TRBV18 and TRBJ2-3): NAGVMQNPRHLVRRRGQEARLRCSPMKGHSHVYWYRQLPEEGLKFMVYLQKENIIDESGMPKERFSAEFPKEGPSILRIQQVVRGDSAAYFCASSPTSSADTQYFGPGTRLTVL.

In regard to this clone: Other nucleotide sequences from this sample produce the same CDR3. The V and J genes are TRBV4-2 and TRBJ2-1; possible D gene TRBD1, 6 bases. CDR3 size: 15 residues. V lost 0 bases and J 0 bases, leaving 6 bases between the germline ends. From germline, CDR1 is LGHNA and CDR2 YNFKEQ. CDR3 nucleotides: TGTGCCAGCAGCCAAGAACAGGGCTCCTACAATGAGCAGTTCTTC. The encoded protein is CASSQEQGSYNEQFF.

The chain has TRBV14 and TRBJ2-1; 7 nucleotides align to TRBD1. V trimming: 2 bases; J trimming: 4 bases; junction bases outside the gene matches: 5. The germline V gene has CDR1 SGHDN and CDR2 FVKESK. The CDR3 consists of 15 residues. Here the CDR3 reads CASSQFEGAYNEQFF. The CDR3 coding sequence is TGTGCCAGCAGCCAATTCGAGGGGGCTTACAATGAGCAGTTCTTC.

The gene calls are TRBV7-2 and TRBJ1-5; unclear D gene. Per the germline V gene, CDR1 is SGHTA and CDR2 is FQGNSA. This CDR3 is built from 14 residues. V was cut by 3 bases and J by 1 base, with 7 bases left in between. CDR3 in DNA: TGTGCCAGCAGCTTGGTAGTAAGCAATCAGCCCCAGCATTTT. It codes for CASSLVVSNQPQHF.

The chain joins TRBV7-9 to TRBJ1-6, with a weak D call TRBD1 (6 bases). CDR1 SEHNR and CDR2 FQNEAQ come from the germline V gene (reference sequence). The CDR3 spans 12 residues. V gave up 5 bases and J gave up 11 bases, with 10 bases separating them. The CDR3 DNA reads TGTGCCAGCAGCGTCGGGACACCACCCCTCCACTTT. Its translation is CASSVGTPPLHF.

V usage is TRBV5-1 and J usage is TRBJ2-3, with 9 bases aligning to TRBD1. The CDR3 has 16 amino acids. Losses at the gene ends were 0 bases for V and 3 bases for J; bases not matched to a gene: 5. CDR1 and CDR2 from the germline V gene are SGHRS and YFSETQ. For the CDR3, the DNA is TGCGCCAGCAGCTTGGAGACAGGGGGGCGAACAGATACGCAGTATTTT. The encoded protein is CASSLETGGRTDTQYF.

The CDR3 region has the DNA TGTGCCAGCAGTGAAAAGCGGGGACGTTCACCCCTCCACTTT. Its protein product is CASSEKRGRSPLHF. This chain links TRBV2 with TRBJ1-6, with D maybe TRBD1 (5 bases). Germline CDR1 is SNHLY and CDR2 is FYNNEI. CDR3 size: 14 residues. The V end lost 2 bases, the J end lost 9 bases, and 11 bases lay between the germline ends.

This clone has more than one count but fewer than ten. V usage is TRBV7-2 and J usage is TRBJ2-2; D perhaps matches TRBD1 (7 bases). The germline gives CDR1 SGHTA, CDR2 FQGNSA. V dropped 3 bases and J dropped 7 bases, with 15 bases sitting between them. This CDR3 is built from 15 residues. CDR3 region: CASSLEGATDGELFF. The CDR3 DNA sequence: TGTGCCAGCAGCTTGGAGGGGGCCACGGACGGGGAGCTGTTTTTT.

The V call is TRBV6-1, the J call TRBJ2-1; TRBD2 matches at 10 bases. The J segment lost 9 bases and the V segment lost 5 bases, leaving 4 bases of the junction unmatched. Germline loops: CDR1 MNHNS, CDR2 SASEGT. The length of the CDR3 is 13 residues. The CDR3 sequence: CASSTGTSVEQFF. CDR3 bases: TGTGCCAGCAGTACGGGGACTAGCGTTGAGCAGTTCTTC.

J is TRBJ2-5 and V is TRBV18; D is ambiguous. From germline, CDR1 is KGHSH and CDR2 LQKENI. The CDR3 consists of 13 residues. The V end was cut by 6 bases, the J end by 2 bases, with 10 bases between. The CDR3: CASSRDSQETQYF. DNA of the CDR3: TGTGCCAGCTCGAGAGACTCGCAAGAGACCCAGTACTTC.

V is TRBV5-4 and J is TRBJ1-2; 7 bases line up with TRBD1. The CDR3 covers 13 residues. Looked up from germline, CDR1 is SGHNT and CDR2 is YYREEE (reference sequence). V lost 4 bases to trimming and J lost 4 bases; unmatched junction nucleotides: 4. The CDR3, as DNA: TGTGCCAGCAGCGCTGGACAGGTCTATGGCTACACCTTC. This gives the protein CASSAGQVYGYTF.

In DNA form, the CDR3 reads TGTGCCAGTAGTATTACAGGGGCCTTTAATGAAAAACTGTTTTTT. This sequence encodes CASSITGAFNEKLFF. The V call is TRBV19, the J call TRBJ1-4, with 7 bases lining up with TRBD1. V lost 3 bases, J lost 4 bases, and 5 bases stayed unmatched. The CDR3 totals 15 residues. From germline, CDR1 is LNHDA and CDR2 SQIVND (reference sequence).

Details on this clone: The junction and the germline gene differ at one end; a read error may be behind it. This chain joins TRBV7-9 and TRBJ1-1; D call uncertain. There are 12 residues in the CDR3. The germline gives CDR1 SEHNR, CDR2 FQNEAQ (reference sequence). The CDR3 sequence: CSSSSRRDVAFF. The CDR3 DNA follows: TGTTCCAGCAGCTCTAGGCGTGACGTAGCTTTCTTT.

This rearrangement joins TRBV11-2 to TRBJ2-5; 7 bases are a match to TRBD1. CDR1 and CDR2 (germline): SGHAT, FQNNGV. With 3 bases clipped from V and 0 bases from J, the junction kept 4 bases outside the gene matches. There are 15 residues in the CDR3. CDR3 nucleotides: TGTGCCAGCAGCTTTTGGACAGGCCACCAAGAGACCCAGTACTTC. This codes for CASSFWTGHQETQYF. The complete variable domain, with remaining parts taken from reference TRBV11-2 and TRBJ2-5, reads EAGVAQSPRYKIIEKRQSVAFWCNPISGHATLYWYQQILGQGPKLLIQFQNNGVVDDSQLPKDRFSAERLKGVDSTLKIQPAKLEDSAVYLCASSFWTGHQETQYFGPGTRLLVL.